A single sample gave rise to the 20 T cell receptor beta chains below, sequenced in a study of chemoradiotherapy in HPV16-positive cancers. Sequencing was performed with immunoSEQ multiplex PCR; in TCRdb, only in-frame clones are kept and a portion is missing. Among about 8,100 clones, over 65% were seen once, and the ten largest hold under 25%. The sample was collected from a patient who underwent chemoradiotherapy. These receptors all stem from a human donor with HPV-associated anogenital cancer.

This clone was counted a single time. The chain carries TRBV9 and TRBJ2-6; D remains ambiguous. Germline V lookup: CDR1 SGDLS, CDR2 YYNGEE. Trimming shortened V by 0 bases and J by 3 bases, and 4 bases separated the two germline ends. The CDR3 runs to 14 residues. The CDR3 DNA reads TGTGCCAGCAGCGTAGACGATGGGGCCAACGTCCTGACTTTC. Translated, it gives CASSVDDGANVLTF.

This sequence joins TRBV2 and TRBJ1-2; TRBD1 agrees at 7 bases. V lost 3 bases and J lost 4; bases outside the gene matches: 14. This CDR3 comprises 17 residues. Per germline, CDR1 SNHLY and CDR2 FYNNEI. The CDR3 sequence is CASSDFGTETLGYGYTF. The DNA for the CDR3 is TGTGCCAGCAGTGATTTTGGGACAGAGACCTTAGGCTATGGCTACACCTTC.

The chain is built from TRBV19 and TRBJ1-1; no clear D. Germline lookup yields CDR1 LNHDA and CDR2 SQIVND (reference sequence). The V gene lost 7 bases and the J gene lost 7 bases, with 19 bases spanning the gap. The CDR3 runs to 14 residues. For the CDR3, the DNA is TGTGCCAGTAAGTCTCCTCCAGAGGGCGGTGAAGCTTTCTTT. Translated, it gives CASKSPPEGGEAFF.

The chain has TRBV5-6 and TRBJ1-2; the D is unclear. The germline V and J ends were trimmed by 0 bases and 1 base, with 4 bases remaining between them. The CDR3 is made up of 13 amino acids. In germline, CDR1 is SGHDT, CDR2 YYEEEE. This chain's CDR3 is CASSLGFNYGYTF. CDR3 DNA: TGTGCCAGCAGCTTGGGTTTTAACTATGGCTACACCTTC.

This clone was detected a few times. This chain uses TRBV29-1 with TRBJ2-7; D is possibly TRBD1 (5 bases). The V gene lost 4 bases and the J gene lost 7 bases, with 11 bases spanning the gap. This CDR3 spans 11 amino acids. Germline V gives CDR1 SQVTM, CDR2 ANQGSEA. Here the CDR3 DNA reads TGCAGCGTTGTATGGGGCACAGAGCAGTACTTC. It yields the protein CSVVWGTEQYF.

The chain couples TRBV18 to TRBJ2-7; D gene unclear. This CDR3 has 14 residues. CDR1 is KGHSH, CDR2 LQKENI, per germline. With 3 bases removed from V and 3 bases from J, the gap between germline ends came to 12 bases. The CDR3 DNA is TGTGCCAGCTCACCGGCCGGATCTTACTACGAGCAGTACTTC. Amino acids: CASSPAGSYYEQYF.

The rearrangement uses TRBV7-9 and TRBJ2-7; no clear D gene. Germline loops: CDR1 SEHNR, CDR2 FQNEAQ (reference sequence). This CDR3 spans 15 amino acids. V was clipped by 5 bases and J by 3 bases, with 17 bases between them. CDR3 nucleotide sequence: TGTGCCAGCAGCCCGCACGACACATTAATCTACGAGCAGTACTTC. This codes for CASSPHDTLIYEQYF. The complete variable domain, with remaining parts taken from reference TRBV7-9 and TRBJ2-7, reads DTGVSQNPRHKITKRGQNVTFRCDPISEHNRLYWYRQTLGQGPEFLTYFQNEAQLEKSRLLSDRFSAERPKGSFSTLEIQRTEQGDSAMYLCASSPHDTLIYEQYFGPGTRLTVT.

The chain carries TRBV6-7 and TRBJ1-4, with 7 bases that match TRBD1. TRBV6-7 is recorded as an ORF, its role being uncertain. V gave up 2 bases and J gave up 6 bases; unmatched junction bases: 12. This CDR3 spans 17 amino acids. Here the CDR3 DNA reads TGTGCCAGCAGTTACGACGGGAGGGGGCGGATCTATGAAAAACTGTTTTTT. Amino acid sequence: CASSYDGRGRIYEKLFF.

The chain couples TRBV27 to TRBJ2-1, with a tentative D call TRBD1 (5 bases). Trimming shortened V by 3 bases and J by 4 bases, and 7 bases separated the two germline ends. CDR3 size: 13 residues. Per the germline V gene, CDR1 is MNHEY and CDR2 is SMNVEV (reference sequence). CDR3 amino acids: CASSFQGYNEQFF. Here the CDR3 DNA reads TGTGCCAGCAGTTTTCAGGGTTACAATGAGCAGTTCTTC.

The chain joins TRBV28 to TRBJ1-1; maybe TRBD1 (5 bases). Trimming stripped 2 bases from V and 4 bases from J, with 8 bases between. Germline CDR1 reads MDHEN; CDR2 reads SYDVKM. The CDR3 has 13 amino acids. For the CDR3, the DNA is TGTGCCAGCAGTTTACGGGGACCCACTGAAGCTTTCTTT. As protein: CASSLRGPTEAFF.

The chain carries TRBV30 and TRBJ2-5; the D gene is possibly TRBD2 (5 bases). Germline CDR1 GTSNPN, CDR2 SVGIG (reference sequence). V was clipped by 5 bases and J by 9 bases, with 13 bases between them. The CDR3 is made up of 11 amino acids. The CDR3, as DNA: TGTGCCTGGCGCTGGTTCGGGGCCCAGTACTTC. Amino acids: CAWRWFGAQYF.

This clone was observed once. The chain employs TRBV4-3 and TRBJ1-6, with D maybe TRBD1 (5 bases). V shed 6 bases and J shed 7 bases, with 16 bases lying between them. The germline V gene encodes CDR1 LGHNA and CDR2 YSLEER. The CDR3 runs 15 residues. This CDR3 reads CASSLEGTENSPLHF. For the CDR3, the DNA is TGCGCCAGCAGTCTCGAAGGGACGGAGAATTCACCCCTCCACTTT.

This clone came up once. The V and J genes are TRBV7-6 and TRBJ2-2; D is possibly TRBD2 (5 bases). Trimming cost V 5 bases and J 3 bases, with 16 bases left between them. This CDR3 has 16 residues. Per the germline V gene, CDR1 is SGHVS and CDR2 is FNYEAQ. The CDR3 spells CASSPAGGTYTGELFF. CDR3 DNA: TGTGCCAGCAGCCCCGCGGGTGGCACTTACACCGGGGAGCTGTTTTTT.

A single count supports this clone. The chain carries TRBV4-1 and TRBJ1-3, with D unresolved. Trimming took off 4 bases at V and 4 bases at J, with 14 bases between the two ends. Germline loops: CDR1 MGHRA, CDR2 YSYEKL. The CDR3 runs to 15 residues. This chain's CDR3 is CASSPLFLGGNTIYF. The CDR3 DNA sequence: TGCGCCAGCAGCCCCCTTTTCCTAGGGGGAAACACCATATATTTT.

The chain couples TRBV4-2 to TRBJ2-7, with TRBD2 matching 10 bases. Trimming removed 0 bases from V and 3 bases from J; junction bases left unmatched: 5. The CDR3 is made up of 16 amino acids. CDR1 is LGHNA, CDR2 YNFKEQ, per germline. CDR3 residues: CASSQDWASGGYEQYF. The CDR3 DNA reads TGTGCCAGCAGCCAAGATTGGGCTAGCGGGGGCTACGAGCAGTACTTC.

The sample holds one count of this clone. The chain joins TRBV30 to TRBJ2-7; 7 bases are shared with TRBD1. The junction had 8 bases not matched to a gene; V was cut back by 2 bases and J by 7 bases. Germline assignment: CDR1 GTSNPN and CDR2 SVGIG (reference sequence). The CDR3 has 13 amino acids. The chain's CDR3 is CAWSPGQPLEQYF. CDR3 in DNA: TGTGCCTGGAGTCCGGGACAGCCCCTGGAGCAGTACTTC.

The chain links TRBV30 to TRBJ1-3; D gene ambiguous. The ends were cut back, 5 bases at V and 4 bases at J, with 6 bases in the middle. Germline V gives CDR1 GTSNPN, CDR2 SVGIG (reference sequence). The CDR3 is made up of 11 amino acids. CDR3: CAWAGGNTIYF. The CDR3 DNA follows: TGTGCCTGGGCCGGGGGAAACACCATATATTTT.

The chain is built from TRBV6-6 and TRBJ2-1, with 8 bases lining up with TRBD2. The V gene's germline CDR1 is MNHNY and CDR2 SVGAGI (reference sequence). V shed 0 bases, J shed 1 base, and the junction held 2 bases outside the gene matches. The CDR3 sequence is 16 residues long. CDR3: CASSYSSGGSYNEQFF. The CDR3 nucleotides read TGTGCCAGCAGTTACTCCAGCGGGGGTTCCTACAATGAGCAGTTCTTC.

The gene calls are TRBV5-5 and TRBJ1-5, with D uncertain. V lost 2 bases, J lost 3 bases, and 12 bases lay in between. The CDR3 is 15 amino acids. CDR1 is SGHKS and CDR2 is YYEKEE in the germline V gene (reference sequence). The CDR3 DNA is TGTGCCAGCAGCTTAAGGCGCGGGGACAATCAGCCCCAGCATTTT. Amino acid sequence: CASSLRRGDNQPQHF.

The rearrangement links TRBV28 to TRBJ1-2; D gene ambiguous. The germline V gene has CDR1 MDHEN and CDR2 SYDVKM. The CDR3 loop spans 15 amino acids. V lost 6 bases and J lost 4, with 18 bases in between. This CDR3 is CASREEHGPSYGYTF. As DNA, the CDR3 is TGTGCCAGCAGAGAAGAACACGGCCCCTCCTATGGCTACACCTTC.